This T cell receptor (beta chain) was sequenced during a study of cytomegalovirus exposure and HLA in healthy donors. Germline-derived CDR1 and CDR2 are SGHTA and FQGTGA. The CDR3 spans 16 residues. V lost 2 bases, J lost 6 bases, and 5 bases stayed unmatched. The PCR contained 60 Vbeta and 13 Jbeta primers. Produced via immunoSEQ multiplex PCR; TCRdb's table is partial and in-frame only. The sample records 150,000 to 200,000 clones, more than 75% being singletons. The source of this sequence is a man aged 35-49 years in good health and CMV-seropositive. This rearrangement joins TRBV7-3 to TRBJ2-1; 12 nucleotides agree with TRBD2. Specimen: PBMCs. For the CDR3, the DNA is TGTGCCAGCAGCTTAGGGGGACTAGCGGGTATCAATGAGCAGTTCTTC. Translation gives CASSLGGLAGINEQFF. The full variable domain, completed using reference TRBV7-3 and TRBJ2-1, is GAGVSQTPSNKVTEKGKYVELRCDPISGHTALYWYRQSLGQGPEFLIYFQGTGAADDSGLPNDRFFAVRPEGSVSTLKIQRTERGDSAVYLCASSLGGLAGINEQFFGPGTRLTVL.